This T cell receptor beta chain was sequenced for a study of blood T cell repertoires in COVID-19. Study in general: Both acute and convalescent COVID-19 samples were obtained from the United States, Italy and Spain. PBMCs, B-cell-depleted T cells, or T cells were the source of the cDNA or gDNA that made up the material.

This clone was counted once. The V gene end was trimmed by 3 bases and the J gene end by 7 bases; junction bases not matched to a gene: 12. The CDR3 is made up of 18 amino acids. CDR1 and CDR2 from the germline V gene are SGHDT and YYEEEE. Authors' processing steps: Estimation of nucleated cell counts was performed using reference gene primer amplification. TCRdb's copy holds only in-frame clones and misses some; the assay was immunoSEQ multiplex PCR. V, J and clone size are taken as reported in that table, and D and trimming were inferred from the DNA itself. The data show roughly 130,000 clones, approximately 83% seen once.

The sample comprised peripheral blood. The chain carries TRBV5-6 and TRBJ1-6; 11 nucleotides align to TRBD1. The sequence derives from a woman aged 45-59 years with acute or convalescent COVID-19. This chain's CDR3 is CASSWWGTGGSENSPLHF. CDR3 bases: TGTGCCAGCAGCTGGTGGGGGACAGGGGGTTCGGAAAATTCACCCCTCCACTTT. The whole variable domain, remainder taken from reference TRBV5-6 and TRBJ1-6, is DAGVTQSPTHLIKTRGQQVTLRCSPKSGHDTVSWYQQALGQGPQFIFQYYEEEERQRGNFPDRFSGHQFPNYSSELNVNALLLGDSALYLCASSWWGTGGSENSPLHFGNGTRLTVT.